The table lists the clone carrying this T cell receptor beta chain with a count of one. The sample originates from a study of control samples from healthy donors and cancer patients. V dropped 7 bases and J dropped 2 bases, with 18 bases sitting between them. The germline CDR1 and CDR2 sequences are GTSNPN and SVGIG (reference sequence). The CDR3 has 16 amino acids. This table comes from immunoSEQ multiplex PCR, and its TCRdb copy is limited to in-frame clones, with some not included. Of roughly 170,000 clones detected, roughly 95% appear once; the ten largest clones hold about 4%. The rearrangement uses TRBV30 and TRBJ1-6, with a weak D call TRBD1 (5 bases). The receptor's source is a woman aged 55-70 years in good health. The material sequenced was blood. CDR3 DNA: TGTGCCTCATCTAGGGGAAGGGTACCCTATAATTCACCCCTCCACTTT. Protein: CASSRGRVPYNSPLHF.